This T cell receptor (beta chain) is drawn from a study of memory CD4+ T cells and cytomegalovirus serostatus (dated by TCRdb to about 2019). Looking at the study overall: The roughly 35 healthy Belgian adults in the cohort included 9 who were CMV seropositive and 24 who were CMV seronegative. To replicate a published TCR-based CMV serostatus classifier, the researchers sequenced the CD4+ memory TCRbeta repertoires of a Belgian cohort whose cytomegalovirus serostatus was known.

As concerns this clone: The clone's antigen remains unknown. Base qualities were left out, and no much larger clone turns up one base away.

The germline V gene supplies CDR1 MNHNS and CDR2 SASEGT. The trim is 7 bases for V and 4 bases for J, with a gap of 16 bases between the germline ends. Its CDR3 holds 14 amino acids, cysteine through phenylalanine. Only CDR3 DNA is held: 42 bases, read in frame from base 1. Genomic DNA was extracted from sorted cells with the Quick-DNA Microprep Kit. Amplification of TCRbeta DNA was done with the immunoSEQ hsTCRbeta kit, following the protocol from the manufacturer. TCRbeta libraries were sequenced on an Illumina MiSeq instrument. Per the authors' processing: Following removal of out-of-frame sequences, some 2 million distinct TCRbeta sequences were retained, with an average of about 70,000 per individual. Each individual was scored by the count of 150 to 200 previously reported CMV-associated TCRbeta sequences and the total productive distinct TCRbeta count. A beta-binomial model was reimplemented in Python, and scikit-learn random forests with default parameters were trained on data from the US cohort. Classifier performance on the Belgian cohort was summarized as median AUC with percentile confidence intervals calculated over 10,000 bootstrap iterations. Drawn from immuneACCESS, this table holds only the in-frame rearrangements with V and J called that TCRdb kept. Clones are partly lost; checked studies trace under half to an unresolved V gene and leave the rest unexplained. The V and J calls and clone size are taken from that table; D and trimming were inferred from the DNA. Across this sample there are about 75,000 clones, with roughly 78% seen only once. In total, the top ten clones hold 2.5% to 3% of the sample.

A FACSAria II was used to sort memory CD4+ T cells, defined as single viable CD3+CD4+CD8-CD45RO+ cells. To determine CMV serostatus, a Roche Elecsys assay was used that detects serum IgG against CMV pp150, pp28, p38 and p52. Following thawing, total CD4+ T cells were enriched through positive selection using CD4 magnetic microbeads. The samples came from a separate study whose specific focus was interrogating the CD4+ T cell memory repertoire. Following standard operating procedures, peripheral blood mononuclear cells were isolated and cryopreserved, while serum was kept at -80 degrees C. CD3-PerCP (BW264/56), CD4-APC (RPA-T4), CD45RO-PE (UCHT1) and CD8-Pacific Orange (3B5) antibodies were used for staining, and non-viable cells were excluded with Sytox blue. General findings and caveats noted by the study authors: Only CD4+CD45RO+ memory cells were sequenced, in contrast to the original study, in which naive and memory CD4+ and CD8+ populations were covered. For CMV serostatus prediction, a median bootstrapped AUC of approximately 0.95 was reached with the original framework, and a median bootstrapped AUC of approximately 0.89 was reached with a US-trained random forest. Of fewer than 200 previously reported CMV-associated TCRbeta sequences, approximately 70 appeared in the CD4+ memory repertoires, each in one to five individuals. The results were read as suggesting that the CMV-associated TCR signature is, for the most part, present in the CD4+ memory repertoire. On the Belgian cohort, the classifier built on the original framework reached a median bootstrapped AUC of around 0.95, with a 95% CI of 0.76-1.00.

The source is an adult in good health and CMV-seropositive. The V and J genes are TRBV6-1 and TRBJ1-1; the D gene remains uncertain. The sample taken for sequencing was memory CD4+ T cells from blood. In nucleotide form, the sequence is TGTGCCAGCACCAGAACGATAGAGGTCACTGAAGCTTTCTTT. It translates as CASTRTIEVTEAFF.